This T cell receptor beta chain comes out of a study of CD8+CD57+ T cells in acquired aplastic anemia. Study-wide context: The study obtained an average of about 3.2 ug of DNA from sorted CD4+ and CD8+ cells. Study-wide points: Patients and controls had CD8+ Simpson's diversity values that were not significantly distinct. Patients and controls shared roughly 31 CD8+ CDR3 sequences, highly expressed in patients.

Patients picked for sequencing had shown CD8+CD57+ cell expansion detected by flow cytometry. Among the patients, none had received any therapy at the time of blood sampling. Genomic DNA provided the template from which TCR beta VDJ and CDR3 profiles were obtained. From the reads, TCRdb called clonotypes with MiXCR, one entry per CDR3 protein. The sample shows 150,000 to 200,000 distinct CDR3 sequences, around 48% of them seen only once. This clonotype has at least ten counts. Antigen specificity is unknown. This CDR3 is built from 16 residues. Trimming stripped 7 bases from V and 2 bases from J, with 15 bases between. The germline CDR1 and CDR2 sequences are LNHDA and SQIVND (reference sequence).

What was sequenced was sorted CD4+, CD8+, or CD8+CD57+ T cells (not recorded which) from PBMCs. The sequence derives from a human donor with aplastic anemia. The J gene is TRBJ2-6, the V gene TRBV19; D ambiguous. The CDR3 DNA sequence: TGTGCCAGTACAATCCCTCGGGCGGCTGGGGCCAACGTCCTGACTTTC. Translated, it gives CASTIPRAAGANVLTF.